This TCR beta chain emerged from a study of cytomegalovirus exposure and HLA in healthy donors. Regarding the study as a whole: The classifier reportedly diagnosed cytomegalovirus status with high specificity and sensitivity. Earlier findings revealed that most TCR beta V segments proved productive either about 87% or about 30% of the time. A highly shared variant cluster was judged a likely technical artifact.

The PCR contained 60 Vbeta and 13 Jbeta primers. In the source study's methods: Later, some 79 million unique TCR beta chains were counted in an analysis, and roughly 11 million of them were shared. TCRdb keeps only in-frame clones here, not all; method: immunoSEQ multiplex PCR. D and trimming were read from the DNA, whereas the V and J calls and clone size are those reported in that table. The sample gives some 150,000 clones, 64% of which show up once; 2% to 3% is in the top ten. CDR3 length equals 12 residues. The germline CDR1 and CDR2 sequences are MNHEY and SVGAGI. The V and J ends lost 2 bases and 7 bases respectively, with 6 bases between them. Worth noting for this clone: The antigen is not known.

Sequencing used PBMCs. This TCR came from a woman in her forties in good health and CMV-seronegative. The rearrangement links TRBV6-5 to TRBJ1-5, with D possibly being TRBD1 (5 bases). For the CDR3, the DNA is TGTGCCAGCAGTTACGCAGGGCAGCCCCAGCATTTT. Its translation is CASSYAGQPQHF.